The next 7 T cell receptor beta chains were all read from a single sample in a study of cytomegalovirus exposure and HLA in healthy donors (dated by TCRdb to 2017 to 2019). Library preparation was by the immunoSEQ multiplex PCR assay. For the multiplex PCR, a mixture combining 60 forward primers for TCR Vbeta segments and 13 reverse primers for TCR Jbeta segments was used. TCRdb mirrors the immuneACCESS table, restricted to in-frame sequences. Some clones are absent from its copies; in checked studies, under half trace to an unresolved V gene, and the reason for the others is unknown. Recorded for this sample are 120,000 to 150,000 clones; roughly 80% of them occurred a single time. The top ten hold approximately 4.2% of the sample. The specimen sequenced was PBMCs. Receptors were obtained from a woman aged 40 to 55 in good health and CMV-seropositive.

The chain recombines TRBV2 with TRBJ2-5, with 7 nucleotides matching TRBD1. V lost 6 bases, J lost 4 bases, and 20 bases stayed unmatched. Germline assignment: CDR1 SNHLY and CDR2 FYNNEI. The CDR3 spans 18 residues. The DNA for the CDR3 is TGTGCCAGCAGAGCAGGGGGTGCCAGGACCTCCTTAGGAGAGACCCAGTACTTC. Translation: CASRAGGARTSLGETQYF.

The rearrangement uses TRBV7-9 and TRBJ2-3, with TRBD2 matching 10 bases. There are 14 residues in the CDR3. CDR1 is SEHNR, CDR2 FQNEAQ, per germline (reference sequence). CDR3 sequence (DNA): TGTGCAGATGAAGCGGGAGGGTTCACAGATACGCAGTATTTT. Its translation: CADEAGGFTDTQYF. The entire variable domain, with the rest obtained from reference TRBV7-9 and TRBJ2-3, is as follows: DTGVSQNPRHKITKRGQNVTFRCDPISEHNRLYWYRQTLGQGPEFLTYFQNEAQLEKSRLLSDRFSAERPKGSFSTLEIQRTEQGDSAMYLCADEAGGFTDTQYFGPGTRLTVL.

The rearrangement joins TRBV9 to TRBJ1-1; 10 bases are shared with TRBD1. This CDR3 has 16 amino acids. The germline CDR1 and CDR2 sequences are SGDLS and YYNGEE. V gave up 3 bases and J gave up 3 bases; unmatched junction bases: 8. This CDR3 is CASSDGQGEGYTEAFF. The CDR3 DNA follows: TGTGCCAGCAGCGATGGACAGGGGGAGGGATACACTGAAGCTTTCTTT.

This clone was seen a single time. The chain combines TRBV11-1 with TRBJ2-5, with D possibly TRBD1 on 6 matching bases. Between the trimmed V and J ends, which lost 3 bases and 2 bases, there was a span of 13 bases. This CDR3 has 15 residues. The V gene's germline CDR1 is SGHAT and CDR2 FQDESV (reference sequence). This chain's CDR3 is CASSLVVGQQETQYF. The CDR3 bases are TGTGCCAGCAGCTTGGTAGTCGGACAGCAAGAGACCCAGTACTTC.

The rearrangement uses TRBV15 and TRBJ2-3; D remains ambiguous. Germline V gene lookup returns CDR1 LNHNV and CDR2 YYDKDF (reference sequence). The CDR3 totals 16 residues. The V gene lost 3 bases and the J gene lost 4 bases, with 17 bases spanning the gap. The chain's CDR3 is CATSSPEVLGADTQYF. DNA of the CDR3: TGTGCCACCAGCAGCCCAGAAGTTCTAGGAGCAGATACGCAGTATTTT. Variable domain in full (rest from reference TRBV15 and TRBJ2-3): DAMVIQNPRYQVTQFGKPVTLSCSQTLNHNVMYWYQQKSSQAPKLLFHYYDKDFNNEADTPDNFQSRRPNTSFCFLDIRSPGLGDTAMYLCATSSPEVLGADTQYFGPGTRLTVL.

Here the CDR3 reads CASSRTSGANEQYF. The CDR3 bases are TGTGCCAGCAGCCGGACTAGTGGCGCAAACGAGCAGTACTTC. The rearrangement links TRBV2 to TRBJ2-5; 7 bases match TRBD2. The J call may be incorrect, as the DNA end agrees better with TRBJ2-7. Per germline, CDR1 SNHLY and CDR2 FYNNEI. The CDR3 runs to 14 residues.

The V and J genes are TRBV18 and TRBJ2-7, with D tentatively TRBD1 (6 bases). V lost 3 bases to trimming and J lost 7 bases, with 19 bases between them. Germline loops: CDR1 KGHSH, CDR2 LQKENI. The CDR3 runs to 15 residues. CDR3 loop: CASSPYRTVLREQYF. CDR3 DNA sequence: TGTGCCAGCTCACCCTACAGGACAGTTCTACGAGAGCAGTACTTC.